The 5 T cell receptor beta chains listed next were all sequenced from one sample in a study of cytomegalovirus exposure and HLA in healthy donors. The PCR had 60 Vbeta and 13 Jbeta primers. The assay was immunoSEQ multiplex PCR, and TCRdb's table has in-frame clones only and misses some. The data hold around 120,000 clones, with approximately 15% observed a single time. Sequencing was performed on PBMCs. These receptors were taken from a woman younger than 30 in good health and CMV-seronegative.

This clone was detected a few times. CDR3 coding DNA: TGTGCCAGCAGTAAACAGGGTGTAGGGCAGCCCCAGCATTTT. Protein sequence: CASSKQGVGQPQHF. This chain links TRBV27 with TRBJ1-5; possible D gene TRBD1, 6 bases. Trimming removed 5 bases from V and 7 bases from J, with 15 bases in between. This CDR3 is 14 amino acids long. CDR1 and CDR2 from the germline V gene are MNHEY and SMNVEV (reference sequence).

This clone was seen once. The CDR3 region has the DNA TGTGCCAGTCTAGGACAGAACGAGGAGACCCAGTACTTC. Protein: CASLGQNEETQYF. This chain uses TRBV19 with TRBJ2-5; TRBD1 is a possible D gene (6 bases). The CDR3 totals 13 residues. V was pared by 8 bases and J by 5 bases, with 15 bases between. From germline, CDR1 is LNHDA and CDR2 SQIVND (reference sequence). Supplemented by reference TRBV19 and TRBJ2-5, the full variable domain reads DGGITQSPKYLFRKEGQNVTLSCEQNLNHDAMYWYRQDPGQGLRLIYYSQIVNDFQKGDIAEGYSVSREKKESFPLTVTSAQKNPTAFYLCASLGQNEETQYFGPGTRLLVL.

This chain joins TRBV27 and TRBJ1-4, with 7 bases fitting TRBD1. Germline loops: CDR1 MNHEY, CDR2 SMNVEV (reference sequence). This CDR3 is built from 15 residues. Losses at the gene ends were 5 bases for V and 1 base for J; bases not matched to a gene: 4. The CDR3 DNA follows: TGTGCCAGCAGTCAAAGGGACAGAACTAATGAAAAACTGTTTTTT. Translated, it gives CASSQRDRTNEKLFF.

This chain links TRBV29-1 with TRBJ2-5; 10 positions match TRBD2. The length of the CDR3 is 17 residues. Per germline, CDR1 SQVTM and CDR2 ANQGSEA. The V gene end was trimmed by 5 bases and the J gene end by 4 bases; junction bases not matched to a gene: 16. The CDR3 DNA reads TGCAGCGTTAATGAAGGGCTAGCGGGAGTGAGGGGAGAGACCCAGTACTTC. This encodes CSVNEGLAGVRGETQYF.

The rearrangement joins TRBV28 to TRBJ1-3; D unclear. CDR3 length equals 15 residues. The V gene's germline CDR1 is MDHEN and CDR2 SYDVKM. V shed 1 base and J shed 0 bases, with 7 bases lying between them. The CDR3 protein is CASSLFRSSGNTIYF. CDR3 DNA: TGTGCCAGCAGTTTATTTCGGAGCTCTGGAAACACCATATATTTT.